Listed below are T cell receptor beta chains from one sample, sequenced in a study of T-cell memory formation after mild COVID-19. Each CDR3 protein gets one entry after TCRdb re-called the 5' RACE reads with MiXCR. Seen here are fewer than 90,000 distinct CDR3 sequences, roughly 12% observed once, and the top ten hold 41%. Sequencing was done on a sample of PBMCs or a T cell subset sorted from them (not recorded which). These TCRs come from a man aged 18 to 29 who had mild COVID-19 (a few samples of this study predate the infection). Cell type and time point are not known. Both conserved end residues are part of each CDR3. The D gene is left open where the match is weak. Clone size is shown for a subset of rows, as once, few, many or a class of expanded clone.

clone size: .; J gene: TRBJ2-2; D gene: TRBD1; V gene: TRBV29-1; CDR3 DNA: TGCAGCGCCCTTCTGCCGGGACAGTCAGACGAGGGGGAGCTGTTTTTT; CDR3 protein: CSALLPGQSDEGELFF
clone size: few; J gene: TRBJ2-1; D gene: .; V gene: TRBV30; CDR3 DNA: TGTGCCTGGAGTTCAGCTCTAGGGTACAATGAGCAGTTCTTC; CDR3 protein: CAWSSALGYNEQFF
clone size: many; J gene: TRBJ2-2; D gene: .; V gene: TRBV27; CDR3 DNA: TGTGCCAGCAGTTTATCGGCCGGGGAGCTGTTTTTT; CDR3 protein: CASSLSAGELFF
clone size: few; J gene: TRBJ2-1; D gene: .; V gene: TRBV7-9; CDR3 DNA: TGTGCCAGCAGCTTGCAACTGGGAAGAGATGAGCAGTTCTTC; CDR3 protein: CASSLQLGRDEQFF
clone size: .; J gene: TRBJ2-5; D gene: .; V gene: TRBV9; CDR3 DNA: TGTGCCAGCAGCTACCCTCAGGACTTGGCCGACGCCGGGGAGACCCAGTACTTC; CDR3 protein: CASSYPQDLADAGETQYF
clone size: .; J gene: TRBJ1-2; D gene: TRBD1; V gene: TRBV25-1; CDR3 DNA: TGTGCCAGCAGTGATGCACACAGGGGGCTATATGGCTACACCTTC; CDR3 protein: CASSDAHRGLYGYTF
clone size: .; J gene: TRBJ1-2; D gene: .; V gene: TRBV5-4; CDR3 DNA: TGTGCCAGCAGCCCCCAAGTTGCAGGGAGCGGCTACACCTTC; CDR3 protein: CASSPQVAGSGYTF
clone size: .; J gene: TRBJ2-7; D gene: .; V gene: TRBV13; CDR3 DNA: TGTGCCAGCAGCTTAACCGGCTACGAGCAGTACTTC; CDR3 protein: CASSLTGYEQYF
clone size: .; J gene: TRBJ2-3; D gene: TRBD2; V gene: TRBV7-2; CDR3 DNA: TGTGCCAGCAGCTTAGAACTAGCGGCTAGCACAGATACGCAGTATTTT; CDR3 protein: CASSLELAASTDTQYF
clone size: few; J gene: TRBJ2-1; D gene: TRBD1; V gene: TRBV27; CDR3 DNA: TGTGCCAGCAGTTGGGCAGGACAGGGGAACTATGAGCAGTTCTTC; CDR3 protein: CASSWAGQGNYEQFF
clone size: .; J gene: TRBJ2-1; D gene: TRBD1; V gene: TRBV5-5; CDR3 DNA: TGTGCCAGCGTAGCGACAGGGTACTATGAGCAGTTCTTC; CDR3 protein: CASVATGYYEQFF
clone size: few; J gene: TRBJ2-3; D gene: TRBD2; V gene: TRBV6-5; CDR3 DNA: TGTGCCAGCAGTTCCGGGGGGGCGGGCCATACGCAGTATTTT; CDR3 protein: CASSSGGAGHTQYF
clone size: few; J gene: TRBJ2-3; D gene: TRBD2; V gene: TRBV6-1; CDR3 DNA: TGTGCCAGCAGTGTCCTGATTTTAGCGGGGTACCACACAGATACGCAGTATTTT; CDR3 protein: CASSVLILAGYHTDTQYF
clone size: .; J gene: TRBJ2-5; D gene: TRBD1; V gene: TRBV7-9; CDR3 DNA: TGTGCCAGCAGCTCTCGGTTACAGGGGTCGTGGGAGACCCAGTACTTC; CDR3 protein: CASSSRLQGSWETQYF
clone size: many; J gene: TRBJ2-7; D gene: TRBD1; V gene: TRBV7-6; CDR3 DNA: TGTGCCAGCAGCCGTAATCTCGGGACAGACTACGAGCAGTACTTC; CDR3 protein: CASSRNLGTDYEQYF
clone size: .; J gene: TRBJ2-1; D gene: TRBD2; V gene: TRBV29-1; CDR3 DNA: TGCAGCGTTGAAGATTGGAGTAGCGGGGCGGGGGATGAGCAGTTCTTC; CDR3 protein: CSVEDWSSGAGDEQFF
clone size: few; J gene: TRBJ1-5; D gene: .; V gene: TRBV5-6; CDR3 DNA: TGTGCCAGCAGCTTGTCCGTTAATCAGCCCCAGCATTTT; CDR3 protein: CASSLSVNQPQHF
clone size: few; J gene: TRBJ1-1; D gene: .; V gene: TRBV6-2/TRBV6-3; CDR3 DNA: TGTGCCAGCAGTTGGGCAGGTATGAACACTGAAGCTTTCTTT; CDR3 protein: CASSWAGMNTEAFF
clone size: .; J gene: TRBJ1-5; D gene: .; V gene: TRBV12-3/TRBV12-4; CDR3 DNA: TGTGCCAGCAGTTACGGACAGAACAATCAGCCCCAGCATTTT; CDR3 protein: CASSYGQNNQPQHF
clone size: many; J gene: TRBJ2-3; D gene: TRBD2; V gene: TRBV6-1; CDR3 DNA: TGTGCCAGCAGTGGTCCAGTCGCGGGGGGCACAGATACGCAGTATTTT; CDR3 protein: CASSGPVAGGTDTQYF
clone size: .; J gene: TRBJ2-3; D gene: .; V gene: TRBV24-1; CDR3 DNA: TGTGCCACCAGTGATCACCGAGCAACAGATACGCAGTATTTT; CDR3 protein: CATSDHRATDTQYF
clone size: .; J gene: TRBJ2-4; D gene: .; V gene: TRBV20-1; CDR3 DNA: TGCAGTGCTAGAGTGGCCAGCAAAAACATTCAGTACTTC; CDR3 protein: CSARVASKNIQYF
clone size: .; J gene: TRBJ2-3; D gene: .; V gene: TRBV7-2; CDR3 DNA: TGTGCCAGCAGCTCCCCCGATCACACGCAGTATTTT; CDR3 protein: CASSSPDHTQYF
clone size: .; J gene: TRBJ2-3; D gene: .; V gene: TRBV7-2; CDR3 DNA: TGTGCCAGCAGCTCATTAGACGGGTACTTCACAGATACGCAGTATTTT; CDR3 protein: CASSSLDGYFTDTQYF
clone size: .; J gene: TRBJ2-5; D gene: TRBD2; V gene: TRBV6-6; CDR3 DNA: TGTGCCAGCAGTTACCCTGACCGAGCGGGGGTCTCGGGGGAGACCCAGTACTTC; CDR3 protein: CASSYPDRAGVSGETQYF
clone size: .; J gene: TRBJ2-3; D gene: .; V gene: TRBV4-1; CDR3 DNA: TGCGCCAGCAGCCAGACGGGGGATGATACGCAGTATTTT; CDR3 protein: CASSQTGDDTQYF
clone size: few; J gene: TRBJ1-1; D gene: .; V gene: TRBV12-5; CDR3 DNA: TGTGCTAGTGGTGACTACTTGGACCGCATATACGCTGAAGCTTTCTTT; CDR3 protein: CASGDYLDRIYAEAFF
clone size: few; J gene: TRBJ2-6; D gene: .; V gene: TRBV7-9; CDR3 DNA: TGTGCCAGCAGCTTCCCCCAGTCTGGGGCCAACGTCCTGACTTTC; CDR3 protein: CASSFPQSGANVLTF
clone size: .; J gene: TRBJ2-7; D gene: .; V gene: TRBV29-1; CDR3 DNA: TGCAGCGTTGAAAGGGGGAACTACGAGCAGTACTTC; CDR3 protein: CSVERGNYEQYF
clone size: few; J gene: TRBJ2-3; D gene: .; V gene: TRBV7-3; CDR3 DNA: TGTGCCAGCAGCCCTACGGGACGGATCACAGATACGCAGTATTTT; CDR3 protein: CASSPTGRITDTQYF
clone size: few; J gene: TRBJ2-3; D gene: TRBD2; V gene: TRBV12-3/TRBV12-4; CDR3 DNA: TGTGCCAGCAGTCTGACTAGCGCCACAGATACGCAGTATTTT; CDR3 protein: CASSLTSATDTQYF
clone size: many; J gene: TRBJ2-7; D gene: .; V gene: TRBV4-1; CDR3 DNA: TGCGCCAGCAGCCAGAATCGCAGGGAAATCGATGTTTACGAGCAGTACTTC; CDR3 protein: CASSQNRREIDVYEQYF
clone size: .; J gene: TRBJ2-3; D gene: TRBD1; V gene: TRBV5-1; CDR3 DNA: TGCGCCAGCAAATCTACAGGGGAGGATACGCAGTATTTT; CDR3 protein: CASKSTGEDTQYF
clone size: .; J gene: TRBJ2-3; D gene: .; V gene: TRBV4-1; CDR3 DNA: TGCGCCAGCAGCCAAGCACAGTGGACAGATACGCAGTATTTT; CDR3 protein: CASSQAQWTDTQYF
clone size: few; J gene: TRBJ1-1; D gene: .; V gene: TRBV5-1; CDR3 DNA: TGCGCCAGCAGCCCTAACAACCCGGGGAACACTGAAGCTTTCTTT; CDR3 protein: CASSPNNPGNTEAFF
clone size: few; J gene: TRBJ1-1; D gene: .; V gene: TRBV7-8; CDR3 DNA: TGTGCCAGCAGCCGTACCACCGGCGGCACTGAAGCTTTCTTT; CDR3 protein: CASSRTTGGTEAFF
clone size: few; J gene: TRBJ1-6; D gene: .; V gene: TRBV4-1; CDR3 DNA: TGCGCCAGCAGCCAAGATGGGGGGAATGATTCACCCCTCCACTTT; CDR3 protein: CASSQDGGNDSPLHF
clone size: many; J gene: TRBJ2-5; D gene: .; V gene: TRBV7-9; CDR3 DNA: TGTGCCAGCAGCTCGTGGATGAAGACCCAGTACTTC; CDR3 protein: CASSSWMKTQYF
clone size: .; J gene: TRBJ2-2; D gene: .; V gene: TRBV7-6; CDR3 DNA: TGTGCCAGCAGCTTAGTTAGGGCTGCGAACACCGGGGAGCTGTTTTTT; CDR3 protein: CASSLVRAANTGELFF
clone size: few; J gene: TRBJ2-7; D gene: .; V gene: TRBV27; CDR3 DNA: TGTGCCAGCAGTCCCGGCACTGAGCAGTACTTC; CDR3 protein: CASSPGTEQYF
clone size: few; J gene: TRBJ2-3; D gene: TRBD2; V gene: TRBV27; CDR3 DNA: TGTGCCAGCAGTATCCTAGCGGGGGCGGCAGATACGCAGTATTTT; CDR3 protein: CASSILAGAADTQYF
clone size: few; J gene: TRBJ2-3; D gene: .; V gene: TRBV7-9; CDR3 DNA: TGTGCCAGCAGCCCTCCAGCCCCCACAGATACGCAGTATTTT; CDR3 protein: CASSPPAPTDTQYF
clone size: .; J gene: TRBJ2-1; D gene: TRBD2; V gene: TRBV27; CDR3 DNA: TGTGCCAGCAGTCCTAGCGGTCGGGAGCAGTTCTTC; CDR3 protein: CASSPSGREQFF
clone size: .; J gene: TRBJ1-1; D gene: .; V gene: TRBV12-3/TRBV12-4; CDR3 DNA: TGTGCCAGCAGTGCGGGACAGAACACTGAAGCTTTCTTT; CDR3 protein: CASSAGQNTEAFF
clone size: few; J gene: TRBJ2-3; D gene: TRBD1; V gene: TRBV7-9; CDR3 DNA: TGTGCCAGCAGCGCACCCGTGGACAGGTTGAGGGCAGATACGCAGTATTTT; CDR3 protein: CASSAPVDRLRADTQYF
clone size: many; J gene: TRBJ2-2; D gene: TRBD1; V gene: TRBV7-9; CDR3 DNA: TGTGCCAGCAGCTCCGGGACAGGGGACATCGGGGAGCTGTTTTTT; CDR3 protein: CASSSGTGDIGELFF
clone size: few; J gene: TRBJ1-2; D gene: .; V gene: TRBV7-9; CDR3 DNA: TGTGCCAGCAGCAGGTCTACTGGGGACTATGGCTACACCTTC; CDR3 protein: CASSRSTGDYGYTF
clone size: many; J gene: TRBJ2-6; D gene: .; V gene: TRBV5-5; CDR3 DNA: TGTGCCAGCAGGCAGGTTATGGTCTCTGGGGCCAACGTCCTGACTTTC; CDR3 protein: CASRQVMVSGANVLTF
clone size: large; J gene: TRBJ1-3; D gene: .; V gene: TRBV20-1; CDR3 DNA: TGCAGTGCTCGTGGAAACACCATATATTTT; CDR3 protein: CSARGNTIYF
clone size: .; J gene: TRBJ1-2; D gene: .; V gene: TRBV15; CDR3 DNA: TGTGCCACCAGCAGAGAGAGGGGCCAGAGCTATGGCTACACCTTC; CDR3 protein: CATSRERGQSYGYTF
clone size: many; J gene: TRBJ2-7; D gene: TRBD2; V gene: TRBV20-1; CDR3 DNA: TGCAGTGCTCGGGACTACTCCTACGAGCAGTACTTC; CDR3 protein: CSARDYSYEQYF
clone size: few; J gene: TRBJ2-1; D gene: .; V gene: TRBV7-6; CDR3 DNA: TGTGCCAGCAGTGAGGGGGTTACCTCCTACAATGAGCAGTTCTTC; CDR3 protein: CASSEGVTSYNEQFF
clone size: .; J gene: TRBJ2-3; D gene: .; V gene: TRBV2; CDR3 DNA: TGTGCCAGCAGATTTATGCGGGGAACTAGCACAGATACGCAGTATTTT; CDR3 protein: CASRFMRGTSTDTQYF